Presented here are 4 T cell receptor beta chains from one specimen sequenced in a study of OX40 agonist ivuxolimab in advanced cancers. Sequencing was performed with immunoSEQ multiplex PCR; in TCRdb, only in-frame clones are kept and a portion is missing. The sample includes about 50,000 clones, approximately 75% of them seen just once. Specimen: CD4+ or CD8+ T cells sorted from blood, collected in a trial of the OX40 agonist ivuxolimab. The receptors derive from an adult with an advanced solid tumor such as melanoma, head and neck, liver or kidney cancer.

The chain recombines TRBV6-5 with TRBJ1-5; tentative D call: TRBD1 (6 bases). Trimming stripped 4 bases from V and 2 bases from J, with 9 bases between. CDR3 length: 14 residues. From germline, CDR1 is MNHEY and CDR2 SVGAGI. CDR3 coding DNA: TGTGCCAGCAGTTCCAGGGGAGGCAATCAGCCCCAGCATTTT. It translates to CASSSRGGNQPQHF.

This CDR3 is CASSLSQETQYF. In DNA form, the CDR3 reads TGTGCCAGCAGCTTGTCCCAAGAGACCCAGTACTTC. J is TRBJ2-5 and V is TRBV5-4; no definite D call. Germline lookup yields CDR1 SGHNT and CDR2 YYREEE (reference sequence). Trimming removed 1 base at V and 1 base at J, with 2 bases between. The CDR3 is made up of 12 amino acids.

This rearrangement joins TRBV30 to TRBJ2-7, with D perhaps assigned TRBD1 or TRBD2 (5 bases each). The CDR3 consists of 13 residues. The ends were cut back, 7 bases at V and 0 bases at J, with 13 bases in the middle. Germline lookup yields CDR1 GTSNPN and CDR2 SVGIG (reference sequence). The chain's CDR3 is CASPGPNSYEQYF. In nucleotides, the CDR3 is TGTGCCTCCCCGGGACCAAACTCCTACGAGCAGTACTTC.

This chain links TRBV5-1 with TRBJ1-1, with D uncertain. Germline V gene lookup returns CDR1 SGHRS and CDR2 YFSETQ. V was pared by 1 base and J by 1 base, with 14 bases between. This CDR3 has 16 residues. The CDR3 DNA is TGCGCCAGCAGCTTGACCGGTTTCTCCCAGAACACTGAAGCTTTCTTT. Translation gives CASSLTGFSQNTEAFF.